This T cell receptor (beta chain) originates from a study of blood T cell repertoires in COVID-19. Study-wide context: Researchers got acute and convalescent COVID-19 samples from the United States, Italy and Spain. The analysed material was cDNA or gDNA that came from T cells, B-cell-depleted T cells, or PBMCs.

This CDR3 region has 14 residues. J lost 2 bases, V lost 6 bases, and 5 bases had no gene match. Germline assignment: CDR1 WSHSY and CDR2 SAAADI. Authors' methods: Researchers report that nucleated cell counts were estimated from reference gene primer amplification. Measured with immunoSEQ multiplex PCR; TCRdb has only the in-frame clones, and not every one. The D gene and trimming were derived from the DNA, and the V and J assignments and clone size from that table. The sample lists about 150,000 clones; 88% were seen once. The sample comprised peripheral blood. The origin of this receptor is a woman in her 70s with acute or convalescent COVID-19. The V and J genes are TRBV10-2 and TRBJ2-7; 9 nucleotides agree with TRBD1. The CDR3 reads CASRRQGGTYEQYF. The CDR3 coding sequence is TGCGCCAGCAGAAGACAGGGGGGAACCTACGAGCAGTACTTC.